The 19 T cell receptor beta chains listed next were all sequenced from one sample in a study of blood T cell repertoires in COVID-19. Data came from immunoSEQ multiplex PCR; TCRdb stores just in-frame clones and leaves some out. The data hold approximately 300,000 clones, with about 82% observed a single time. Specimen: peripheral blood. The receptors come from a woman between 45 and 60 years old with acute or convalescent COVID-19.

The rearrangement links TRBV19 to TRBJ2-7; the D gene is possibly TRBD1 (6 bases). Deletions cut 3 bases from V and 0 bases from J, with 12 bases between. This CDR3 contains 15 residues. Germline assignment: CDR1 LNHDA and CDR2 SQIVND (reference sequence). The CDR3 sequence is CASSIGTGSSYEQYF. The DNA of the CDR3 is TGTGCCAGTAGTATTGGTACAGGGAGCTCCTACGAGCAGTACTTC.

V and J are TRBV2 and TRBJ2-5; no clear D gene. Per the germline V gene, CDR1 is SNHLY and CDR2 is FYNNEI. Between the trimmed V and J ends, which lost 2 bases and 1 base, there was a span of 5 bases. The CDR3 extends over 13 amino acids. The CDR3 region has the DNA TGTGCCAGCAGTGAAAACAGCCAAGAGACCCAGTACTTC. Residues: CASSENSQETQYF.

This chain connects TRBV7-8 to TRBJ1-6; unclear D gene. Germline CDR1 reads SGHVS; CDR2 reads FQNEAQ. V gave up 0 bases and J gave up 5 bases, with 11 bases separating them. The CDR3 covers 16 residues. This CDR3 is CASSLARTTHNSPLHF. The DNA of the CDR3 is TGTGCCAGCAGCTTAGCGCGCACCACTCATAATTCACCCCTCCACTTT.

This clone is a singleton in its sample. This chain uses TRBV27 with TRBJ1-1, with D maybe TRBD1 (5 bases). The CDR3 loop spans 14 amino acids. Trimming cost V 2 bases and J 4 bases, with 11 bases left between them. Germline V CDR1 and CDR2: MNHEY, SMNVEV (reference sequence). CDR3 DNA: TGTGCCAGCAGTTTAGTGGGGCTCGGCACTGAAGCTTTCTTT. The encoded protein is CASSLVGLGTEAFF.

The chain recombines TRBV27 with TRBJ2-3; the D gene is possibly TRBD1 (5 bases). Per the germline V gene, CDR1 is MNHEY and CDR2 is SMNVEV (reference sequence). The CDR3 sequence is 13 residues long. V lost 6 bases and J 5 bases, leaving 12 bases between the germline ends. The CDR3 nucleotides read TGTGCCAGCAGGCAGCGTAGGGGAGATACGCAGTATTTT. This sequence encodes CASRQRRGDTQYF.

V and J are TRBV19 and TRBJ2-3; D possibly corresponds to TRBD2 (5 bases). There are 15 residues in the CDR3. Trimming left V 5 bases short and J 0 bases short, with 12 bases between. The germline V gene has CDR1 LNHDA and CDR2 SQIVND (reference sequence). The CDR3 nucleotides are TGTGCCAGTAGTTGGGCCGGAGGTAGCACAGATACGCAGTATTTT. Protein product: CASSWAGGSTDTQYF.

The V and J genes are TRBV28 and TRBJ1-2; no clear D. Germline loops: CDR1 MDHEN, CDR2 SYDVKM. The length of the CDR3 is 14 residues. V dropped 8 bases and J dropped 0 bases, with 13 bases sitting between them. CDR3 sequence reads: CASSYPGSNYGYTF. The CDR3 nucleotides are TGTGCCAGCTCATATCCGGGATCTAACTATGGCTACACCTTC.

The DNA for the CDR3 is TGTGCCAGCTCCTTCAACAGGGCCCCCTACAATGAGCAGTTCTTC. It encodes CASSFNRAPYNEQFF. The V and J genes are TRBV18 and TRBJ2-1; tentative D call: TRBD1 (6 bases). Germline lookup yields CDR1 KGHSH and CDR2 LQKENI. The CDR3 has 15 amino acids. Trimming removed 6 bases at V and 2 bases at J, with 14 bases between. Variable domain in full (rest from reference TRBV18 and TRBJ2-1): NAGVMQNPRHLVRRRGQEARLRCSPMKGHSHVYWYRQLPEEGLKFMVYLQKENIIDESGMPKERFSAEFPKEGPSILRIQQVVRGDSAAYFCASSFNRAPYNEQFFGPGTRLTVL.

The rearrangement uses TRBV19 and TRBJ2-1; 16 nucleotides match TRBD2. This CDR3 has 17 amino acids. V was pared by 0 bases and J by 6 bases, with 2 bases of the junction left unmatched. Germline lookup yields CDR1 LNHDA and CDR2 SQIVND (reference sequence). The DNA of the CDR3 is TGTGCCAGTAGTATAGATGGGACTAGCGGGAGGGCCAATGAGCAGTTCTTC. This sequence encodes CASSIDGTSGRANEQFF. The full variable domain, with the rest looked up from reference TRBV19 and TRBJ2-1, is DGGITQSPKYLFRKEGQNVTLSCEQNLNHDAMYWYRQDPGQGLRLIYYSQIVNDFQKGDIAEGYSVSREKKESFPLTVTSAQKNPTAFYLCASSIDGTSGRANEQFFGPGTRLTVL.

This clone has only one observation. This chain links TRBV6-4 with TRBJ1-5; no clear D gene. Trimming left V 3 bases short and J 2 bases short, with 5 bases between. CDR3 length: 13 amino acids. The germline V gene has CDR1 MRHNA and CDR2 SNTAGT. The CDR3 nucleotides are TGTGCCAGCAGTGAACAGCGCAATCAGCCCCAGCATTTT. It translates to CASSEQRNQPQHF.

DNA for the CDR3: TGCGCCAGCAGCCCCGGATGGTCCGGAGCGGCCTATGGCTACACCTTC. This codes for CASSPGWSGAAYGYTF. The chain couples TRBV5-1 to TRBJ1-2; D ambiguous. This CDR3 spans 16 amino acids. CDR1 and CDR2 (germline): SGHRS, YFSETQ. Trimming stripped 4 bases from V and 4 bases from J, with 20 bases between.

The rearrangement joins TRBV19 to TRBJ1-2; TRBD1 matches 8 bases. CDR3 length equals 13 residues. Germline CDR1 is LNHDA and CDR2 is SQIVND (reference sequence). J was trimmed by 8 bases and V by 6 bases; bases with no gene match: 8. Here the CDR3 DNA reads TGTGCCAGTAGGCCCGGACAGGGCCGGGGCTACACCTTC. Translating it yields CASRPGQGRGYTF.

The CDR3 DNA reads as TGTGTATGTGGGCCCGACAATGAGCAGTTCTTC. Its translation: CVCGPDNEQFF. The chain joins TRBV28 to TRBJ2-1; the D is unclear. The CDR3 runs to 11 residues. In germline, CDR1 is MDHEN, CDR2 SYDVKM.

The chain links TRBV28 to TRBJ2-1; D may be TRBD2 (5 bases). Germline V gives CDR1 MDHEN, CDR2 SYDVKM. The V end lost 7 bases, the J end lost 0 bases, and 13 bases lay between the germline ends. The CDR3 is made up of 15 amino acids. The CDR3 nucleotides are TGTGCCAGCAAGAGGACGGGAAGCTCCTACAATGAGCAGTTCTTC. Its protein product is CASKRTGSSYNEQFF. Filled out from reference TRBV28 and TRBJ2-1, the complete variable domain reads DVKVTQSSRYLVKRTGEKVFLECVQDMDHENMFWYRQDPGLGLRLIYFSYDVKMKEKGDIPEGYSVSREKKERFSLILESASTNQTSMYLCASKRTGSSYNEQFFGPGTRLTVL.

CDR3 in DNA: TGTGCCAGTAGTACCAGACAGGGAGGCGAGCAGTACTTC. Translating gives CASSTRQGGEQYF. The chain recombines TRBV19 with TRBJ2-7; tentatively, D is TRBD1 (7 bases). The CDR3 totals 13 residues. Germline loops: CDR1 LNHDA, CDR2 SQIVND (reference sequence). V was trimmed by 4 bases and J by 6 bases, leaving 13 bases between them.

This clone was recorded once. This chain uses TRBV28 with TRBJ2-3, with TRBD1 matching 9 bases. The CDR3 totals 16 residues. In germline, CDR1 is MDHEN, CDR2 SYDVKM. V gave up 6 bases and J gave up 3 bases; unmatched junction bases: 10. The CDR3 nucleotides read TGTGCCAGCAGCCTCCCCACAGGGGGCGGGACAGATACGCAGTATTTT. Protein sequence: CASSLPTGGGTDTQYF.

The chain links TRBV19 to TRBJ1-5; 7 nucleotides line up with TRBD1. The V gene's germline CDR1 is LNHDA and CDR2 SQIVND (reference sequence). The CDR3 is 19 residues long. V trimming: 0 bases; J trimming: 4 bases; junction bases outside the gene matches: 15. The CDR3 DNA reads TGTGCCAGTAGTATAGATTTTCGCAGGGGGGTGAACGCGAATCAGCCCCAGCATTTT. Protein sequence: CASSIDFRRGVNANQPQHF.

The chain joins TRBV5-1 to TRBJ1-4; tentatively, D is TRBD1 (6 bases). Germline values: CDR1 SGHRS, CDR2 YFSETQ. This CDR3 has 15 residues. The V and J ends lost 4 bases and 4 bases respectively, with 14 bases between them. The CDR3 DNA is TGCGCCAGCAGCGTAGGACAGACGTTTAATGAAAAACTGTTTTTT. Translation: CASSVGQTFNEKLFF.

The chain combines TRBV5-1 with TRBJ1-2; 7 positions agree with TRBD1. Trimming at V came to 1 base and at J to 3 bases, leaving 3 bases not matched to a gene. Germline CDR1 is SGHRS and CDR2 is YFSETQ. The CDR3 contains 14 residues. The CDR3 coding sequence is TGCGCCAGCAGCTTGAGCCAGGGGGACTATGGCTACACCTTC. Translation gives CASSLSQGDYGYTF.